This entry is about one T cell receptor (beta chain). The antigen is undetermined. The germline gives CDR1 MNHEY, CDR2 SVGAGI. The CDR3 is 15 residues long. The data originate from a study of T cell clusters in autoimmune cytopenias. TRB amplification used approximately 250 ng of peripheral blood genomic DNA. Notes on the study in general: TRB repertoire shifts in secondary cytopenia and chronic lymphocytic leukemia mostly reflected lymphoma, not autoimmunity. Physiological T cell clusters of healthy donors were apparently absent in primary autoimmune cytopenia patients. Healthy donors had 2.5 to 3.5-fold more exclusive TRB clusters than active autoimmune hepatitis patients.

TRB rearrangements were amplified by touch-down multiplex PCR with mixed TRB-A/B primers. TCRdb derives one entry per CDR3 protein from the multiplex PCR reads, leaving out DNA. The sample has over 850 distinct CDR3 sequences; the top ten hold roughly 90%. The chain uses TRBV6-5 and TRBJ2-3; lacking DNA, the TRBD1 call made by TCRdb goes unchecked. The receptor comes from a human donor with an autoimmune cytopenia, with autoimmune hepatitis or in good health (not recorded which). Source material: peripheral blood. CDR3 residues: CASSPRGEEADTQYF.